This TCR beta chain comes out of a study of breast tumors, draining lymph nodes, adjacent tissues. This clonotype has a count of ten or more. Its antigen is still unknown. TCRdb reprocessed the multiplex PCR reads via MiXCR and lists one record per CDR3 protein. The sample consists of 60,000 to 75,000 distinct CDR3 sequences, 57% of them appearing once. The CDR3 length is 14 residues. V lost 3 bases, J lost 6 bases, and 7 bases stayed unmatched. Germline CDR1 is GTSNPN and CDR2 is SVGIG (reference sequence). Findings of the study overall: Compared with basal-like, luminal-like tumors shared significantly more repertoire with nontumor tissue. Findings are consistent with lymph node origin and intratumoral expansion of most tumor T cells. Tumor repertoires ranked between lymph nodes and nontumor tissue in diversity, with V and J gene preferences.

The chain uses TRBV30 and TRBJ2-7; 11 bases align to TRBD2. The receptor was derived from a female donor with breast cancer. Some clones in this sample may be carry-over from other donors' samples. The sequenced sample consisted of breast tumor tissue. The CDR3: CAWRVAGGQGEQYF. CDR3 bases: TGTGCCTGGAGGGTAGCGGGGGGGCAGGGCGAGCAGTACTTC.